Described below is a single T cell receptor (beta chain) sequence and its context. This sample was taken from a study of blood T cell repertoires in COVID-19. Study context: Both acute and convalescent COVID-19 samples were obtained from the United States, Italy and Spain.

The V gene end was trimmed by 7 bases and the J gene end by 3 bases; junction bases not matched to a gene: 8. This CDR3 comprises 16 residues. The germline CDR1 and CDR2 sequences are SNHLY and FYNNEI. This table comes from immunoSEQ multiplex PCR, and its TCRdb copy is limited to in-frame clones, with some not included. The sample lists about 74,000 clones; around 90% were seen once. The TCR originated in a woman at least 80 years old with active or convalescent COVID-19. Sample: peripheral blood. The chain joins TRBV2 to TRBJ2-2; 10 positions agree with TRBD2. The chain's CDR3 is CASTGPSGGDTGELFF. As DNA, the CDR3 is TGTGCCAGCACAGGGCCGAGCGGGGGGGACACCGGGGAGCTGTTTTTT.